This T cell receptor (beta chain) is drawn from a study of T-cell reconstitution after alpha-beta-depleted transplantation in children. Findings and caveats of the study: After transplant, at about two months, alpha-beta T cells were reportedly derived from several hundred expanded graft clones. At one year after transplant, newly produced T cells mostly accounted for T-cell counts and diversity. Several patients had high TCRbeta diversity at day 60; it came from surviving recipient T cells and thymic progenitors.

For TCRbeta, the library was prepared with unique molecular identifiers. TCRdb recomputed calls from the PCR reads with MiXCR, one row per CDR3 protein. The sample carries 300,000 to 350,000 distinct CDR3 sequences, 16% recorded once. V shed 3 bases and J 3 bases; nucleotides not matched to a gene: 7. The CDR3 totals 16 residues. Germline V gene sequence: CDR1 MDHEN, CDR2 SYDVKM. The table lists this clonotype with a few counts. No antigen is known for it. The input for sequencing was PBMCs, mostly from graft donor cells, taken 360 days after TCRalphabeta/CD19-depleted stem cell transplant. The receptor's source is a male patient between 2 and 10 years old who had a stem cell transplant for acute lymphoblastic leukemia, so the T cells may come from the graft donor. The V and J genes are TRBV28 and TRBJ2-5; 10 bases align to TRBD2. The CDR3 DNA reads as TGTGCCAGCAGTTTCTTCCTAGCGGGAGAGGAAGAGACCCAGTACTTC. Protein: CASSFFLAGEEETQYF.